The next 24 T cell receptor beta chains were all read from a single sample in a study of patients and donors after allogeneic stem cell transplantation. TCRdb called the RT-PCR reads again in MiXCR, with one record for every CDR3 protein. The sample has about a million distinct CDR3 sequences; about 20% are singletons. The specimen sequenced was blood, either unsorted or a sorted T cell fraction (not recorded which). These TCRs come from a human donor who was either an allogeneic HSCT recipient or a stem cell or donor lymphocyte infusion donor (not recorded which). It is not recorded whose cells these are; they may come from a transplant donor.

This clonotype has just a few counts. Here the CDR3 reads CSVIPGNYGYTF. As DNA, the CDR3 is TGCAGCGTTATCCCGGGGAACTATGGCTACACCTTC. This chain links TRBV29-1 with TRBJ1-2; D gene ambiguous. This CDR3 region has 12 residues. Deletions cut 5 bases from V and 2 bases from J, with 9 bases between. The germline gives CDR1 SQVTM, CDR2 ANQGSEA.

The sample holds a few counts of this clonotype. The chain recombines TRBV3-1 with TRBJ1-1; D gene ambiguous. Trimming stripped 1 base from V and 5 bases from J, with 8 bases between. Germline assignment: CDR1 LGHDT and CDR2 YNNKEL (reference sequence). This CDR3 has 13 residues. CDR3 loop: CASSQGRLTEAFF. The DNA of the CDR3 is TGTGCCAGCAGCCAAGGCAGATTAACTGAAGCTTTCTTT.

This clonotype came up a few times. The chain is built from TRBV12-3 or TRBV12-4 and TRBJ1-2, with D maybe TRBD1 (5 bases). The CDR3 is 14 residues long. The V gene lost 8 bases and the J gene lost 5 bases, with 18 bases spanning the gap. The DNA for the CDR3 is TGTGCCAGCGCGATCTTACAGGAGAATTATGGCTACACCTTC. Protein product: CASAILQENYGYTF.

This chain joins TRBV4-3 and TRBJ2-1; TRBD1 is a possible D gene (6 bases). This CDR3 has 14 residues. Trimming removed 0 bases at V and 8 bases at J, with 11 bases between. The germline CDR1 and CDR2 sequences are LGHNA and YSLEER. This chain's CDR3 is CASSQDRRGDEQFF. DNA of the CDR3: TGCGCCAGCAGCCAAGATCGCAGGGGCGATGAGCAGTTCTTC.

Ten or more counts support this clonotype. The rearrangement joins TRBV10-3 to TRBJ2-1; D ambiguous. V shed 5 bases and J shed 3 bases, with 14 bases lying between them. This CDR3 comprises 15 residues. CDR1 is ENHRY and CDR2 is SYGVKD in the germline V gene. CDR3 loop: CAISFQANFYNEQFF. CDR3 nucleotides: TGTGCCATCAGTTTCCAGGCTAACTTCTACAATGAGCAGTTCTTC.

The table lists this clonotype with a few counts. The gene calls are TRBV5-5 and TRBJ2-3; tentatively, D is TRBD1 (6 bases). The CDR3 runs to 16 residues. Germline V CDR1 and CDR2: SGHKS, YYEKEE (reference sequence). V lost 0 bases and J lost 1, with 12 bases in between. DNA for the CDR3: TGTGCCAGCAGCTTGGGAACAGGGAGCGGCACAGATACGCAGTATTTT. Translation gives CASSLGTGSGTDTQYF.

The V call is TRBV9, the J call TRBJ1-1; the D is unclear. Germline-derived CDR1 and CDR2 are SGDLS and YYNGEE. The CDR3 covers 15 residues. Trimming removed 3 bases from V and 6 bases from J, with 18 bases in between. CDR3 DNA sequence: TGTGCCAGCAGCGCCGACCTTTTAGGTAGTCCTGAAGCTTTCTTT. It codes for CASSADLLGSPEAFF.

The sample holds a few counts of this clonotype. The chain has TRBV7-2 and TRBJ2-1, with D perhaps being TRBD1 or TRBD2 (5 bases each). CDR1 is SGHTA, CDR2 FQGNSA, per germline. The CDR3 totals 15 residues. Trimming removed 1 base at V and 10 bases at J, with 17 bases between. CDR3 sequence (DNA): TGTGCCAGCAGCTTAGTCGGTTTCGGGGCTACCGAGCAGTTCTTC. Its translation is CASSLVGFGATEQFF.

CDR3 nucleotides: TGCGCCAGCAGCTTTGGTATGAGGGGGGACACTGAAGCTTTCTTT. Translating gives CASSFGMRGDTEAFF. The chain recombines TRBV5-1 with TRBJ1-1, with D maybe TRBD1 (6 bases). This CDR3 is 15 amino acids long. Per germline, CDR1 SGHRS and CDR2 YFSETQ. V shed 2 bases and J shed 3 bases, with 14 bases lying between them.

This clonotype was recorded a few times. A junction boundary mismatches the germline segment, possibly from a read error. The J gene is TRBJ2-4, the V gene TRBV7-6; weak D call: TRBD2 (5 bases). The CDR3 spans 21 residues. Germline assignment: CDR1 SGHVS and CDR2 FNYEAQ. The CDR3 spells CASSLALDGVNLSRAKNIQYF. The CDR3 nucleotides are TGTGCTAGCAGCTTAGCGTTGGATGGTGTTAATCTAAGTAGAGCCAAAAACATTCAGTACTTC.

The rearrangement uses TRBV6-1 and TRBJ2-5, with 9 bases fitting TRBD2. The ends lost 7 bases at V and 5 bases at J; junction bases unmatched: 14. The germline gives CDR1 MNHNS, CDR2 SASEGT. The CDR3 sequence is 16 residues long. CDR3 residues: CASNQRGSGRGETQYF. DNA of the CDR3: TGTGCCAGCAACCAGAGGGGTAGCGGGAGAGGCGAGACCCAGTACTTC.

This clonotype appeared many times. CDR3 coding DNA: TGTGCCAGCAGGACCGGGACTAGCGGGAGCTACGAGCAGTACTTC. It codes for CASRTGTSGSYEQYF. This chain uses TRBV6-1 with TRBJ2-7; 14 nucleotides match TRBD2. Trimming at V came to 6 bases and at J to 3 bases, leaving 4 bases not matched to a gene. The CDR3 runs 15 residues. In germline, CDR1 is MNHNS, CDR2 SASEGT.

The rearrangement uses TRBV6-1 and TRBJ2-7, with 10 bases lining up with TRBD2. After removal of 4 bases from V and 4 bases from J, the junction contained 7 bases not matched to a gene. The CDR3 has 15 residues. Germline V CDR1 and CDR2: MNHNS, SASEGT. The DNA for the CDR3 is TGTGCCAGCAGTGTTGCAGCGGGGGGGATTTACGAGCAGTACTTC. Residues: CASSVAAGGIYEQYF.

This clonotype was detected a few times. The V gene is TRBV4-3, the J gene TRBJ1-1; D remains ambiguous. Germline CDR1 is LGHNA and CDR2 is YSLEER. The CDR3 sequence is 16 residues long. Trimming stripped 1 base from V and 1 base from J, with 13 bases between. Here the CDR3 reads CASSQGVTVANTEAFF. DNA for the CDR3: TGCGCCAGCAGCCAAGGTGTAACGGTTGCGAACACTGAAGCTTTCTTT.

The chain uses TRBV3-1 and TRBJ2-2, with D possibly being TRBD1 (6 bases). This CDR3 is 17 amino acids long. Trimming took 2 bases from V and 1 from J, leaving 14 bases between them. Looked up from germline, CDR1 is LGHDT and CDR2 is YNNKEL (reference sequence). CDR3 DNA sequence: TGTGCCAGCAGCCAATGGCCCCGGACAGAGAACACCGGGGAGCTGTTTTTT. The encoded protein is CASSQWPRTENTGELFF. The complete variable domain, with remaining parts taken from reference TRBV3-1 and TRBJ2-2, reads DTAVSQTPKYLVTQMGNDKSIKCEQNLGHDTMYWYKQDSKKFLKIMFSYNNKELIINETVPNRFSPKSPDKAHLNLHINSLELGDSAVYFCASSQWPRTENTGELFFGEGSRLTVL.

This chain connects TRBV5-1 to TRBJ1-6; 7 bases line up with TRBD1. The CDR3 is 17 amino acids. CDR1 and CDR2 from the germline V gene are SGHRS and YFSETQ. V was clipped by 4 bases and J by 0 bases; unmatched bases: 7. In DNA form, the CDR3 reads TGCGCCAGCAGCCCGGCGGGACAGCACTCCTATAATTCACCCCTCCACTTT. Translation: CASSPAGQHSYNSPLHF.

V and J are TRBV29-1 and TRBJ1-2; TRBD1 aligns across 9 bases. Germline assignment: CDR1 SQVTM and CDR2 ANQGSEA. This CDR3 region has 16 residues. V trimming: 0 bases; J trimming: 6 bases; junction bases outside the gene matches: 11. The CDR3 nucleotides are TGCAGCGTTGAAGAGCCTACCGGGACAGGGAGGAATGGCTACACCTTC. This codes for CSVEEPTGTGRNGYTF.

This clonotype was detected only once. This sequence joins TRBV4-3 and TRBJ1-1, with a tentative D call TRBD1 (5 bases). This CDR3 has 18 amino acids. V lost 3 bases and J 1 base, leaving 21 bases between the germline ends. Germline V gives CDR1 LGHNA, CDR2 YSLEER. This CDR3 is CASSQVEWGYLGNTEAFF. CDR3 in DNA: TGCGCCAGCAGCCAGGTGGAGTGGGGGTATCTCGGGAACACTGAAGCTTTCTTT.

This clonotype has more than one count but fewer than ten. The chain joins TRBV20-1 to TRBJ2-2; weak D call: TRBD1 (6 bases). CDR3 length equals 11 residues. The V end lost 6 bases, the J end lost 9 bases, and 11 bases lay between the germline ends. CDR1 is DFQATT and CDR2 is SNEGSKA in the germline V gene (reference sequence). The CDR3 bases are TGCAGTGCCCGTGGACAGAGGGAGCTGTTTTTT. It is translated as CSARGQRELFF.

This clonotype has more than one count but fewer than ten. The chain recombines TRBV14 with TRBJ2-1; D is unresolved. The CDR3 length is 16 residues. V lost 4 bases, J lost 8 bases, and 21 bases lay in between. The germline gives CDR1 SGHDN, CDR2 FVKESK. DNA for the CDR3: TGTGCCAGCAGCCTCCCCACCCCGACAAGCCTGGATGAGCAGTTCTTC. Amino acid sequence: CASSLPTPTSLDEQFF.

The chain recombines TRBV30 with TRBJ1-4; D is ambiguous. Germline lookup yields CDR1 GTSNPN and CDR2 SVGIG (reference sequence). V was cut by 4 bases and J by 3 bases, with 9 bases left in between. This CDR3 has 13 amino acids. Written as DNA, the CDR3 is TGTGCCTGGACGCGACTCGCTAATGAAAAACTGTTTTTT. Residues: CAWTRLANEKLFF.

In this sample, this clonotype turned up many times. The V gene is TRBV5-1, the J gene TRBJ2-7; TRBD2 might be the D (5 bases). Germline loops: CDR1 SGHRS, CDR2 YFSETQ. The germline V and J ends were trimmed by 2 bases and 3 bases, with 12 bases remaining between them. CDR3 size: 14 residues. For the CDR3, the DNA is TGCGCCAGCAGCTTAAGGGAGTCATACTACGAGCAGTACTTC. This codes for CASSLRESYYEQYF. Full variable domain (missing parts from reference TRBV5-1 and TRBJ2-7): KAGVTQTPRYLIKTRGQQVTLSCSPISGHRSVSWYQQTPGQGLQFLFEYFSETQRNKGNFPGRFSGRQFSNSRSEMNVSTLELGDSALYLCASSLRESYYEQYFGPGTRLTVT.

In this sample, this clonotype turned up a few times. The V and J genes are TRBV6-5 and TRBJ2-1; D is undetermined. The germline V gene encodes CDR1 MNHEY and CDR2 SVGAGI. The ends were cut back, 2 bases at V and 0 bases at J, with 8 bases in the middle. This CDR3 spans 15 amino acids. CDR3 DNA: TGTGCCAGCAGTTACCCTTACCGCTCCTACAATGAGCAGTTCTTC. The encoded protein is CASSYPYRSYNEQFF.

This clonotype was found a few times. V and J are TRBV6-2 or TRBV6-3 and TRBJ2-5; 10 bases match TRBD2. V dropped 4 bases and J dropped 5; count of bases not matched to a gene: 7. This CDR3 contains 15 residues. The germline V gene has CDR1 MNHEY and CDR2 SVGEGT. The CDR3 spells CASSSLAGAGETQYF. The CDR3 bases are TGTGCCAGCAGTTCCCTAGCGGGGGCTGGGGAGACCCAGTACTTC.